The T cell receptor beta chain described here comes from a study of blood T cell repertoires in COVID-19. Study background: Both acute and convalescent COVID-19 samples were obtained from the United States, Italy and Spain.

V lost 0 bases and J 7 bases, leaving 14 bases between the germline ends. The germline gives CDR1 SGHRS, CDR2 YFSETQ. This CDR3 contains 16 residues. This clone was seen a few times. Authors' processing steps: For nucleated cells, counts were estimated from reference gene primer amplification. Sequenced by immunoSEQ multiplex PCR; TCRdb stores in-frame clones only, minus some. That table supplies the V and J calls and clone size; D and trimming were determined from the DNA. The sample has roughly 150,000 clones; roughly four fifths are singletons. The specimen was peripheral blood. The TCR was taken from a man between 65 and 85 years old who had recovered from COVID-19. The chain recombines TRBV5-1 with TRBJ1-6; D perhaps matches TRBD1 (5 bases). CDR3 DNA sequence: TGCGCCAGCAGCTTGGCCGAGGCAGGGTCGAATTCACCCCTCCACTTT. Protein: CASSLAEAGSNSPLHF.